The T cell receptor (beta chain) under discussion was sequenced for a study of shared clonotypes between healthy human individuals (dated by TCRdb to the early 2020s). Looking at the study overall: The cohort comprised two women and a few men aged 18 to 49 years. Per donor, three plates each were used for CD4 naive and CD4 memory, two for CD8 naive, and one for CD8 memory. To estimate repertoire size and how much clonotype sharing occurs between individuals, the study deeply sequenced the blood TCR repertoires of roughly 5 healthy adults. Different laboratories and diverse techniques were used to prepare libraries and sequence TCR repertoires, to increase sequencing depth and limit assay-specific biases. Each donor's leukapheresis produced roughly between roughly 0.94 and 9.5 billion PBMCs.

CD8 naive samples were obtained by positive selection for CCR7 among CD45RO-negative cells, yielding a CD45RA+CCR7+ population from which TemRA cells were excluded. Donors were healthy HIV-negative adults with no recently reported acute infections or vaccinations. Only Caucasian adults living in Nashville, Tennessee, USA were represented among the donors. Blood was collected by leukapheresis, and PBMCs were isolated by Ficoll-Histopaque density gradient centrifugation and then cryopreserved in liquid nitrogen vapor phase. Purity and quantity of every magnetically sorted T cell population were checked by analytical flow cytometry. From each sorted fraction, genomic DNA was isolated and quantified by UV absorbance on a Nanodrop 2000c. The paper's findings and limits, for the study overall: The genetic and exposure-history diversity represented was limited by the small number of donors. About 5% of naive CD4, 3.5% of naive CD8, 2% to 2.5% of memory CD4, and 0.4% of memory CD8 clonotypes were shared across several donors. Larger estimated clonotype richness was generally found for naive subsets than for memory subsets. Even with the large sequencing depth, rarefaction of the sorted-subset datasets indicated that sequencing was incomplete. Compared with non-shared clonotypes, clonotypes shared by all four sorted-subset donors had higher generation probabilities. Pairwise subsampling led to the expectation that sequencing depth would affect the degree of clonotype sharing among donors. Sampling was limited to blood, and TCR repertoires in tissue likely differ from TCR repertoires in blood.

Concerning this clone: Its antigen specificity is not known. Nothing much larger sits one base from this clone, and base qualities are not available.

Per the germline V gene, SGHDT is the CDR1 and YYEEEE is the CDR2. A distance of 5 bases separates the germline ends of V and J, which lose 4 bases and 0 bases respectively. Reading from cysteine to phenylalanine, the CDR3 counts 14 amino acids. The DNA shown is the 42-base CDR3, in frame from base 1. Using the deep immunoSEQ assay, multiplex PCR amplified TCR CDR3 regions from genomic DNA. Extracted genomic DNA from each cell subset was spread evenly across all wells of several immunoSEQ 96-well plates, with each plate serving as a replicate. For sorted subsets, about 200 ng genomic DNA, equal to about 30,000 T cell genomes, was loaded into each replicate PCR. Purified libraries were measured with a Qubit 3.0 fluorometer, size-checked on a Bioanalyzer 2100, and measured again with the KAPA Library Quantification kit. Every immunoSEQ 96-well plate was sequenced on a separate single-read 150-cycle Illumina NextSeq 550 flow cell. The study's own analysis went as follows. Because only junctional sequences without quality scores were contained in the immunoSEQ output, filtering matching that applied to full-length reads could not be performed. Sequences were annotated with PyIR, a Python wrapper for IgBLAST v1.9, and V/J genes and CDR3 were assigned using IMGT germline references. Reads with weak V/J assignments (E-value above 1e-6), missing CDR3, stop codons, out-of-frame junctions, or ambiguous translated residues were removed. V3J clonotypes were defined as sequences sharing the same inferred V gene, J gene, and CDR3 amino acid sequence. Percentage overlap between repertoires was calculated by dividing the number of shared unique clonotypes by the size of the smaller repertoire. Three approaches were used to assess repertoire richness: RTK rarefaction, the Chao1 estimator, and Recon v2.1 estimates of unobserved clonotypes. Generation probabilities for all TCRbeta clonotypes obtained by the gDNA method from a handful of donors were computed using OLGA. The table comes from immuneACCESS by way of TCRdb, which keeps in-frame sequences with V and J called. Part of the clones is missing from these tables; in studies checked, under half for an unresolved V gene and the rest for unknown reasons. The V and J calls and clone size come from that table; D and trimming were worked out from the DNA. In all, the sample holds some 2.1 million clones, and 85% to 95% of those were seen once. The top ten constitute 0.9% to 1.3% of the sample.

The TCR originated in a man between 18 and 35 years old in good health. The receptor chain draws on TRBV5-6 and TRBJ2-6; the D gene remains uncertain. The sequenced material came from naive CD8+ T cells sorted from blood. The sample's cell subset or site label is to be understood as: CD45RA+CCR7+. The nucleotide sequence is TGTGCCAGCAGCAAGGGCTCTGGGGCCAACGTCCTGACTTTC. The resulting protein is CASSKGSGANVLTF.